Listed below are T cell receptor beta chains from one sample, sequenced in a study of T cell responses to AZD1222 COVID-19 vaccine. Only in-frame clones appear in the TCRdb table, and some are missing; sequencing was by immunoSEQ multiplex PCR. The sample includes over 100,000 clones, about nine tenths of them seen just once. The material sequenced was peripheral blood, taken 28 days after the second AZD1222 dose. The receptors were gathered from an adult who received the AZD1222 COVID-19 vaccine. CDR3s include the opening cysteine and the closing phenylalanine or tryptophan. Each record gives: CDR3 protein, CDR3 DNA, clone size, V gene, J gene, D gene. D genes are given only for firm matches. A row's size may be missing; if present it is once, few, many or a size class.

CDR3 protein: CASSDRVSPLHF; CDR3 DNA: TGTGCCAGCTCGGACAGGGTTTCACCCCTCCACTTT; clone size: .; V gene: TRBV18; J gene: TRBJ1-6; D gene: TRBD1
CDR3 protein: CASSRTSGGMGETQYF; CDR3 DNA: TGCGCCAGCAGCCGGACTAGCGGGGGGATGGGAGAGACCCAGTACTTC; clone size: once; V gene: TRBV5-1; J gene: TRBJ2-5; D gene: TRBD2
CDR3 protein: CASSSLRGSTEAFF; CDR3 DNA: TGTGCCAGCAGTTCCCTGAGGGGGAGCACTGAAGCTTTCTTT; clone size: .; V gene: TRBV28; J gene: TRBJ1-1; D gene: .
CDR3 protein: CASSDGLARSYEQYF; CDR3 DNA: TGTGCCAGCAGTGACGGACTAGCTAGGTCCTACGAGCAGTACTTC; clone size: once; V gene: TRBV6-2/TRBV6-3; J gene: TRBJ2-7; D gene: TRBD2
CDR3 protein: CASSPGQGAFNEAFF; CDR3 DNA: TGCGCCAGCAGCCCTGGACAGGGGGCGTTTAATGAAGCTTTCTTT; clone size: .; V gene: TRBV5-1; J gene: TRBJ1-1; D gene: TRBD1
CDR3 protein: CATSKGHGDNTEAFF; CDR3 DNA: TGTGCCACCAGCAAGGGACACGGGGACAACACTGAAGCTTTCTTT; clone size: .; V gene: TRBV15; J gene: TRBJ1-1; D gene: .
CDR3 protein: CASSLEEGEAYEQYF; CDR3 DNA: TGTGCCAGCAGCTTAGAGGAGGGGGAGGCCTACGAGCAGTACTTC; clone size: .; V gene: TRBV7-7; J gene: TRBJ2-7; D gene: .
CDR3 protein: CASSPTGAGYTF; CDR3 DNA: TGTGCCAGCTCACCAACCGGCGCCGGCTACACCTTC; clone size: .; V gene: TRBV18; J gene: TRBJ1-2; D gene: .
CDR3 protein: CASSQVQGGYTF; CDR3 DNA: TGTGCCAGCAGCCAAGTCCAGGGTGGCTACACCTTC; clone size: .; V gene: TRBV3-1/TRBV3-2; J gene: TRBJ1-2; D gene: .
CDR3 protein: CASSPQGGGRNTIYF; CDR3 DNA: TGTGCCAGTAGTCCTCAAGGGGGAGGACGAAACACCATATATTTT; clone size: once; V gene: TRBV19; J gene: TRBJ1-3; D gene: .
CDR3 protein: CASSLVAGPMNYGYTF; CDR3 DNA: TGTGCCAGCAGCTTAGTGGCCGGGCCGATGAACTATGGCTACACCTTC; clone size: few; V gene: TRBV7-8; J gene: TRBJ1-2; D gene: .
CDR3 protein: CATSAFDRDGYGYTF; CDR3 DNA: TGTGCCACCAGTGCCTTCGACAGGGACGGCTATGGCTACACCTTC; clone size: .; V gene: TRBV24-1; J gene: TRBJ1-2; D gene: TRBD1
CDR3 protein: CASSLQGQGLNEQYF; CDR3 DNA: TGTGCCAGCAGCTTACAGGGACAGGGCTTGAACGAGCAGTACTTC; clone size: .; V gene: TRBV7-2; J gene: TRBJ2-7; D gene: TRBD1
CDR3 protein: CASMGQGITNEKLFF; CDR3 DNA: TGTGCCAGTATGGGACAGGGCATTACTAATGAAAAACTGTTTTTT; clone size: .; V gene: TRBV2; J gene: TRBJ1-4; D gene: TRBD1
CDR3 protein: CASSLGLNYGYTF; CDR3 DNA: TGTGCCAGCAGCTTAGGCTTAAACTATGGCTACACCTTC; clone size: .; V gene: TRBV7-2; J gene: TRBJ1-2; D gene: .
CDR3 protein: CASSPAAGRMNTEAFF; CDR3 DNA: TGTGCCAGCTCACCAGCGGCAGGGAGAATGAACACTGAAGCTTTCTTT; clone size: .; V gene: TRBV18; J gene: TRBJ1-1; D gene: .
CDR3 protein: CASTRSAYGYTF; CDR3 DNA: TGTGCCAGCACGAGGTCGGCCTATGGCTACACCTTC; clone size: once; V gene: TRBV2; J gene: TRBJ1-2; D gene: .
CDR3 protein: CASRGDRGDTEAFF; CDR3 DNA: TGCGCCAGCAGGGGGGACAGGGGCGACACTGAAGCTTTCTTT; clone size: .; V gene: TRBV10-1; J gene: TRBJ1-1; D gene: TRBD1
CDR3 protein: CASSLVPTGTGELFF; CDR3 DNA: TGTGCCAGCAGCTTGGTACCGACAGGGACCGGGGAGCTGTTTTTT; clone size: .; V gene: TRBV5-5; J gene: TRBJ2-2; D gene: TRBD1
CDR3 protein: CASSPLQGRNTEAFF; CDR3 DNA: TGTGCCAGCAGCCCCTTGCAGGGGAGGAACACTGAAGCTTTCTTT; clone size: .; V gene: TRBV6-5; J gene: TRBJ1-1; D gene: .